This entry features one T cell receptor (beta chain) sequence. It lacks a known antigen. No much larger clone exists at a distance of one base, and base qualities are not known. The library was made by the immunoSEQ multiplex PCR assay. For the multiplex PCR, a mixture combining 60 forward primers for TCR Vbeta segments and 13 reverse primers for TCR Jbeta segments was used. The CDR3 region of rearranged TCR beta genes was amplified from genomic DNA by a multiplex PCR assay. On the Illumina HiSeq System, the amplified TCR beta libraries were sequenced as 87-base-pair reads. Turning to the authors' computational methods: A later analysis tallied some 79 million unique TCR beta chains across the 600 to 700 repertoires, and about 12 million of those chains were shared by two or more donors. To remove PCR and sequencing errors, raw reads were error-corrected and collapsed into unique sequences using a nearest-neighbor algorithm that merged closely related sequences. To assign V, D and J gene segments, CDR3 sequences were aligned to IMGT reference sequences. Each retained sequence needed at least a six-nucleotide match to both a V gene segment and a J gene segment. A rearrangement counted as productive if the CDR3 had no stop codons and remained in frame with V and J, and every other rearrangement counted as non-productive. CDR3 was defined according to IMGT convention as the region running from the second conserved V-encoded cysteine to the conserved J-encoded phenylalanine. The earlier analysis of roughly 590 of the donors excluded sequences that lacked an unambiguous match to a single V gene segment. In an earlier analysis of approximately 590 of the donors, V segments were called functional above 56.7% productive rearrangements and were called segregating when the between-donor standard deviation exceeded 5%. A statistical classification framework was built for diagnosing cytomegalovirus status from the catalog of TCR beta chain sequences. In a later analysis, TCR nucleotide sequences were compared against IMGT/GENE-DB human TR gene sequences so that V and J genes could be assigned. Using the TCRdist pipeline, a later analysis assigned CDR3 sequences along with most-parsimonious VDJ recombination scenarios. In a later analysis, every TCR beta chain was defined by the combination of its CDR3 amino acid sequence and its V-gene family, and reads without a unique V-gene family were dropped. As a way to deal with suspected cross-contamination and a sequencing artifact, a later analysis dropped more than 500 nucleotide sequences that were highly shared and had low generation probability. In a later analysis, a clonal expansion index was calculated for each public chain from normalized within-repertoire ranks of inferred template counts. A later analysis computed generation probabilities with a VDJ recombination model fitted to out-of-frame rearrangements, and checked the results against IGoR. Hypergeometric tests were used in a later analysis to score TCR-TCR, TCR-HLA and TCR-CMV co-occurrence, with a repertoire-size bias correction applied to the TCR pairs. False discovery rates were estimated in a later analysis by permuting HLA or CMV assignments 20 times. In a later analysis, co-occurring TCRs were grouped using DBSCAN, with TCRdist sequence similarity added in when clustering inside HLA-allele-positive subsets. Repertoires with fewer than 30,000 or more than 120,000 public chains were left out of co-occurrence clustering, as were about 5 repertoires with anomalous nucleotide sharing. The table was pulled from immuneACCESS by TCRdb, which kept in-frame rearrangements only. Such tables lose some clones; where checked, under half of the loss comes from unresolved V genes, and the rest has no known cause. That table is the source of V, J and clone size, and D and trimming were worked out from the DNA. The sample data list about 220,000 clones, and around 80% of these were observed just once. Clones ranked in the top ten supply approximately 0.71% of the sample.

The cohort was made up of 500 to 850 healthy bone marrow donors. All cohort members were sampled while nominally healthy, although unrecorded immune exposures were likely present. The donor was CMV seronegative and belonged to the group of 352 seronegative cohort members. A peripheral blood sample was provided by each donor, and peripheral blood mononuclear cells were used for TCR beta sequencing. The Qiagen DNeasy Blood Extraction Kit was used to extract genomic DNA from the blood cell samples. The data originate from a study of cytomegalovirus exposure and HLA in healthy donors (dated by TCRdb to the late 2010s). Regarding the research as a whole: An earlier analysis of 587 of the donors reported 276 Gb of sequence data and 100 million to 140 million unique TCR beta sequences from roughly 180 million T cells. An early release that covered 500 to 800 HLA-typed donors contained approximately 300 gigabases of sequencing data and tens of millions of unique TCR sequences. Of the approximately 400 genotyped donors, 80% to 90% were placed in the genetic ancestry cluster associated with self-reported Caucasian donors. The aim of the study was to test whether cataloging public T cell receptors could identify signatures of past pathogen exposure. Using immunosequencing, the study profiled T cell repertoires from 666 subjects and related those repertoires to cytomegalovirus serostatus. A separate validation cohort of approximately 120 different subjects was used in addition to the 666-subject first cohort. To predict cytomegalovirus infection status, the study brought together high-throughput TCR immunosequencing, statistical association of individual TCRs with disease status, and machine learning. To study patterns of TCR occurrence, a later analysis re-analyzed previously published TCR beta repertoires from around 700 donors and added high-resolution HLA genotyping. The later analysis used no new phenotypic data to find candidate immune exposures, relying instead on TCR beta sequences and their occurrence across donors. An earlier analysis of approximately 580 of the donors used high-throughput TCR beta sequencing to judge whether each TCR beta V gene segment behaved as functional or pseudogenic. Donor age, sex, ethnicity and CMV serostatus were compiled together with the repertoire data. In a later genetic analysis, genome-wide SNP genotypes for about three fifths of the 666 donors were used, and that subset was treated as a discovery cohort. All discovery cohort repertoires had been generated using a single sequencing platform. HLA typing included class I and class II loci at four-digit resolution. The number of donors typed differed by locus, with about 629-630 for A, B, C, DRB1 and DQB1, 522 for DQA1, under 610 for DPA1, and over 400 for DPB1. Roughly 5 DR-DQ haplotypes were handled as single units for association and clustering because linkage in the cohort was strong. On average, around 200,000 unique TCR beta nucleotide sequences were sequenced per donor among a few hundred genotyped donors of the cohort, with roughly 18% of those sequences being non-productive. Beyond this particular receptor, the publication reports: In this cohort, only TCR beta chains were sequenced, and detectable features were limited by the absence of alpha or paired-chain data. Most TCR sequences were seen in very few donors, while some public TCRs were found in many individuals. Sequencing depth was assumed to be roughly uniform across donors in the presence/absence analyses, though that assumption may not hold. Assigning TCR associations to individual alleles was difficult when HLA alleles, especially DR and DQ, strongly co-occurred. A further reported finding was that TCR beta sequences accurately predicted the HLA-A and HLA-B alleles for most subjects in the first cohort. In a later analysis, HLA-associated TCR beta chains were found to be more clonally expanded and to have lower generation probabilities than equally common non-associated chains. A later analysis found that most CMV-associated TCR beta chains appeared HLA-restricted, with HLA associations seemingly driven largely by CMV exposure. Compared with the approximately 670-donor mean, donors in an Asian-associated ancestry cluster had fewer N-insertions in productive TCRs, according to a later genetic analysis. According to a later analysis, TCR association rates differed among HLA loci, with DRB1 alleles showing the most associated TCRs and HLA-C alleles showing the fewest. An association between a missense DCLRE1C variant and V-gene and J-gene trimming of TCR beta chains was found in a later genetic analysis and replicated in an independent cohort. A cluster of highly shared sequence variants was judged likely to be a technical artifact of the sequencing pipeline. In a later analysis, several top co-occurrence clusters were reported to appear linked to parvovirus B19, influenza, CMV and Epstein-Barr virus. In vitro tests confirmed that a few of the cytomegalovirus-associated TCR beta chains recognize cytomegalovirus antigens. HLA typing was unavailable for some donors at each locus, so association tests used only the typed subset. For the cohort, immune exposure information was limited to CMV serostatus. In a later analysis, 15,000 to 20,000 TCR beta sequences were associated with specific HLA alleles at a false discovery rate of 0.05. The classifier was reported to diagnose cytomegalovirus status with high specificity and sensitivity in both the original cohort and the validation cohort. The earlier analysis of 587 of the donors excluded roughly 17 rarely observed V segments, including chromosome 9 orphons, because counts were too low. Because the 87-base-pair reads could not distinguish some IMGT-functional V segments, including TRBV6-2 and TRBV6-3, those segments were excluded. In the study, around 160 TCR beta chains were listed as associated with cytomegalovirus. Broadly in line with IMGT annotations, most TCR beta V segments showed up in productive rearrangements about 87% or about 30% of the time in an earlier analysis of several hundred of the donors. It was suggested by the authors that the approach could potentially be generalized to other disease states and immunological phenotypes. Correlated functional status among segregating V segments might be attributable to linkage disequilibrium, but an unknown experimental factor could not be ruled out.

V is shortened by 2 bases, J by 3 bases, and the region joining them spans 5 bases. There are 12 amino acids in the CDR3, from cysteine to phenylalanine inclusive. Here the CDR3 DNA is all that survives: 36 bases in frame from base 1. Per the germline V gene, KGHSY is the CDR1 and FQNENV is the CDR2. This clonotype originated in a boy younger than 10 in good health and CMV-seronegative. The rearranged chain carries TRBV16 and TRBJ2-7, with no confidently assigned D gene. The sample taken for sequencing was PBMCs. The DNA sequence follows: TGTGCCAGCAGCCAAGTAAACTACGAGCAGTACTTC. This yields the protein CASSQVNYEQYF.